What follows is one T cell receptor (beta chain) and its context. Its antigen is not known. Investigators merged groups given second doses at roughly 4 or roughly 12 weeks. The V gene end was trimmed by 0 bases and the J gene end by 7 bases; junction bases not matched to a gene: 10. From germline, CDR1 is SGHDT and CDR2 YYEEEE. The CDR3 loop spans 17 amino acids. The sample originates from a study of T cell responses to AZD1222 COVID-19 vaccine. Study observations and caveats: Females outnumbered males among donors, who were mostly white British; clonal diversity was possibly underestimated. Among vaccine-associated CD4 TCRs, coverage spanned spike, with dominance at 160-218 and 743-854. Among spike-specific TCRs, nearly half reportedly target unmutated variant regions.

TCRdb's table, derived via immunoSEQ multiplex PCR, lists solely in-frame clones and lacks some. The profile shows 120,000 to 150,000 clones, 85% to 90% of them singletons. The chain joins TRBV5-6 to TRBJ2-1; 10 bases align to TRBD2. This receptor was identified in an adult who received the AZD1222 COVID-19 vaccine. Here the sequenced sample was peripheral blood, taken 28 days after the second AZD1222 dose. Here the CDR3 DNA reads TGTGCCAGCAGCTTGGTAAGGCTAGCGGGAGTCAGGAATGAGCAGTTCTTC. This encodes CASSLVRLAGVRNEQFF. Together with reference TRBV5-6 and TRBJ2-1, the CDR3 gives the full variable domain: DAGVTQSPTHLIKTRGQQVTLRCSPKSGHDTVSWYQQALGQGPQFIFQYYEEEERQRGNFPDRFSGHQFPNYSSELNVNALLLGDSALYLCASSLVRLAGVRNEQFFGPGTRLTVL.